This T cell receptor (beta chain) was sequenced for a study of blood T cell repertoires in COVID-19. Study at large: Nucleic acid was either cDNA or gDNA, and it came from T cells, B-cell-depleted T cells, or PBMCs.

The ends lost 4 bases at V and 4 bases at J; junction bases unmatched: 6. The CDR3 sequence is 14 residues long. Germline CDR1 SGHVS, CDR2 FQNEAQ. Under the authors' procedure: Amplification from reference gene primers served as the basis for estimated nucleated cell counts. Sequencing was performed with immunoSEQ multiplex PCR; in TCRdb, only in-frame clones are kept and a portion is missing. V and J calls and clone size are given by that table; D and trimming were obtained from the DNA. The table shows approximately 130,000 clones, with 77% occurring only once. The TCR sequence derives from a human donor in a cohort sampled during active COVID-19. Sequenced material: peripheral blood. V gene TRBV7-8 combines with J gene TRBJ2-7, with TRBD1 matching over 8 bases. The CDR3 sequence is CASSSFDRGYEQYF. CDR3 DNA sequence: TGTGCCAGCAGCTCCTTCGACAGGGGTTACGAGCAGTACTTC.